The 26 T cell receptor beta chains in this list originate from one sample, sequenced in a study of beta chain features in type 1 diabetes. Reverse transcription of all isolated RNA meant that expressed TCRB transcripts were sequenced. Some clones are missing from TCRdb's copy, which holds only in-frame ones; the method was immunoSEQ multiplex PCR. Seen here are some 150,000 clones, roughly 10% observed once, and the top ten hold roughly 1.9%. The material sequenced was central memory CD4+ T cells from blood. These TCRs come from a man aged 18 to 29 in good health.

The V call is TRBV11-3, the J call TRBJ2-3, with TRBD2 matching 13 bases. Germline lookup yields CDR1 SGHNT and CDR2 YENEEA. The V and J ends lost 4 bases and 2 bases, in that order; junction bases with no gene match: 6. CDR3 length: 17 residues. CDR3 sequence (DNA): TGTGCCAGCAGCTCTAGGACTAGCGGGGGAATCACAGATACGCAGTATTTT. Encoded protein: CASSSRTSGGITDTQYF.

The CDR3, as DNA: TGTGCCGTAGGTGGGAAACTTCTAGCGGGGGGTGCTACGCAGTATTTT. It codes for CAVGGKLLAGGATQYF. The chain carries TRBV10-3 and TRBJ2-3; TRBD2 matches at 11 bases. Germline V lookup: CDR1 ENHRY, CDR2 SYGVKD. This CDR3 region has 16 residues. V lost 11 bases to trimming and J lost 8 bases; unmatched junction nucleotides: 18.

This clone was detected only a few times. For the CDR3, the DNA is TGTGCCAGCAGCTTAGGGCTAGCGGCCACAGATACGCAGTATTTT. This encodes CASSLGLAATDTQYF. The chain combines TRBV11-1 with TRBJ2-3; 7 nucleotides line up with TRBD2. The CDR3 is made up of 15 amino acids. The V segment lost 1 base and the J segment 2 bases; nucleotides outside the gene matches: 3. CDR1 and CDR2 (germline): SGHAT, FQDESV (reference sequence). The entire variable domain, with the rest obtained from reference TRBV11-1 and TRBJ2-3, is as follows: EAEVAQSPRYKITEKSQAVAFWCDPISGHATLYWYRQILGQGPELLVQFQDESVVDDSQLPKDRFSAERLKGVDSTLKIQPAELGDSAMYLCASSLGLAATDTQYFGPGTRLTVL.

This clone came up many times. The chain has TRBV19 and TRBJ2-7; D is perhaps TRBD1 or TRBD2 (5 bases each). From germline, CDR1 is LNHDA and CDR2 SQIVND (reference sequence). The CDR3 is 14 amino acids. V was cut by 4 bases and J by 2 bases, with 12 bases left in between. Here the CDR3 reads CASSTRDGAYEQYF. The CDR3 DNA reads TGTGCCAGTAGTACCCGGGACGGAGCCTACGAGCAGTACTTC.

This sequence joins TRBV5-4 and TRBJ2-7; D is undetermined. V was clipped by 4 bases and J by 4 bases, with 15 bases between them. This CDR3 spans 14 amino acids. The germline V gene has CDR1 SGHNT and CDR2 YYREEE (reference sequence). CDR3 DNA sequence: TGTGCCAGCAGCCCGAGGCAGTCGAAGTACGAGCAGTACTTC. It is translated as CASSPRQSKYEQYF.

The chain is built from TRBV9 and TRBJ2-1; 10 nucleotides align to TRBD2. J gave up 0 bases and V 4 bases, and 1 base lay outside the gene matches. The CDR3 is 15 residues long. CDR1 and CDR2 from the germline V gene are SGDLS and YYNGEE. This chain's CDR3 is CASSTSGNSYNEQFF. DNA for the CDR3: TGTGCCAGCAGCACTAGCGGGAACTCCTACAATGAGCAGTTCTTC.

This clone was counted between two and nine times. The chain combines TRBV5-6 with TRBJ2-1, with 7 bases matching TRBD2. With V trimmed by 4 bases and J by 6 bases, 13 bases remained unmatched. CDR1 SGHDT and CDR2 YYEEEE come from the germline V gene. The CDR3 spans 16 residues. The CDR3 DNA reads as TGTGCCAGCAGCCTGGTCGGGCTAGCGGCTTCCAATGAGCAGTTCTTC. It specifies CASSLVGLAASNEQFF. Full variable domain (outside the CDR3, taken from reference TRBV5-6 and TRBJ2-1): DAGVTQSPTHLIKTRGQQVTLRCSPKSGHDTVSWYQQALGQGPQFIFQYYEEEERQRGNFPDRFSGHQFPNYSSELNVNALLLGDSALYLCASSLVGLAASNEQFFGPGTRLTVL.

This chain uses TRBV10-3 with TRBJ1-1, with D perhaps matching TRBD1 (6 bases). The CDR3 spans 14 residues. Trimming took off 0 bases at V and 5 bases at J, with 10 bases between the two ends. Germline V gives CDR1 ENHRY, CDR2 SYGVKD. CDR3 protein: CAISESARGTEAFF. The DNA for the CDR3 is TGTGCCATCAGTGAGTCGGCCAGGGGTACTGAAGCTTTCTTT.

The chain links TRBV28 to TRBJ2-5; 9 nucleotides match TRBD1. The V gene's germline CDR1 is MDHEN and CDR2 SYDVKM. V dropped 0 bases and J dropped 2; count of bases not matched to a gene: 4. This CDR3 spans 16 amino acids. The CDR3 loop is CASSLWGQGGQETQYF. CDR3 DNA: TGTGCCAGCAGTTTATGGGGACAGGGTGGACAAGAGACCCAGTACTTC.

V and J are TRBV28 and TRBJ2-3; 13 positions match TRBD2. The germline gives CDR1 MDHEN, CDR2 SYDVKM. The CDR3 covers 18 residues. J gave up 0 bases and V 5 bases, and 8 bases lay outside the gene matches. CDR3 nucleotides: TGTGCCAGCAGTCCAGCCGGGACTAGCGGGACTAGCACAGATACGCAGTATTTT. It specifies CASSPAGTSGTSTDTQYF.

The V gene is TRBV9, the J gene TRBJ2-5, with D uncertain. The germline gives CDR1 SGDLS, CDR2 YYNGEE. This CDR3 has 14 amino acids. Trimming cost V 3 bases and J 5 bases, with 14 bases left between them. This CDR3 is CASSAWTAGETQYF. The CDR3 DNA reads as TGTGCCAGCAGCGCATGGACGGCCGGGGAGACCCAGTACTTC.

This clone appeared a few times. This sequence joins TRBV5-1 and TRBJ2-1, with TRBD2 matching over 14 bases. This CDR3 has 16 amino acids. With 4 bases clipped from V and 8 bases from J, the junction kept 8 bases outside the gene matches. Germline lookup yields CDR1 SGHRS and CDR2 YFSETQ. The CDR3 sequence is CASSRGLAGGIDEQFF. The CDR3 DNA follows: TGCGCCAGCAGCAGAGGACTAGCGGGAGGTATCGATGAGCAGTTCTTC.

The V and J genes are TRBV28 and TRBJ2-1; 11 nucleotides agree with TRBD2. J gave up 4 bases and V 4 bases, and 9 bases lay outside the gene matches. The CDR3 extends over 17 amino acids. Germline V gene lookup returns CDR1 MDHEN and CDR2 SYDVKM. The CDR3 nucleotides read TGTGCCAGCAGTTCTCTATCTCTAGCGGGGGGTTACAATGAGCAGTTCTTC. Translated: CASSSLSLAGGYNEQFF.

The table lists this clone with a few counts. The chain uses TRBV11-3 and TRBJ1-2; D ambiguous. Trimming left V 1 base short and J 6 bases short, with 9 bases between. The CDR3 sequence is 13 residues long. Germline CDR1 and CDR2: SGHNT and YENEEA. Written as DNA, the CDR3 is TGTGCCAGCAGCTTAGCTCAAGGTGATGGCTACACCTTC. Its translation is CASSLAQGDGYTF.

This clone has only a few counts. The V call is TRBV7-9, the J call TRBJ2-5, with 13 bases aligning to TRBD2. J was trimmed by 2 bases and V by 5 bases; bases with no gene match: 5. The CDR3 runs 16 residues. Looked up from germline, CDR1 is SEHNR and CDR2 is FQNEAQ (reference sequence). The CDR3 DNA reads TGTGCCAGCAGCCCCCGACTAGCGGGAGGTCAAGAGACCCAGTACTTC. Amino acid sequence: CASSPRLAGGQETQYF.

This clone has just a few counts. V is TRBV5-5 and J is TRBJ1-2; tentatively, D is TRBD1 (6 bases). Between the trimmed V and J ends, which lost 2 bases and 2 bases, there was a span of 10 bases. CDR3 length: 14 residues. The V gene's germline CDR1 is SGHKS and CDR2 YYEKEE (reference sequence). CDR3 coding DNA: TGTGCCAGCAGCTTATTACAGGGCAACTATGGCTACACCTTC. This encodes CASSLLQGNYGYTF.

The rearrangement links TRBV6-4 to TRBJ2-5, with 9 bases aligning to TRBD1. Judging by the DNA end, TRBJ2-7 fits better; the J call may be wrong. From germline, CDR1 is MRHNA and CDR2 SNTAGT. CDR3 size: 13 residues. The CDR3 spells CASSEGTGTEQYF. Written as DNA, the CDR3 is TGTGCCAGCAGTGAGGGGACAGGGACCGAGCAGTACTTC.

The chain has TRBV29-1 and TRBJ1-1; D gene uncertain. Trimming cost V 4 bases and J 0 bases, with 9 bases left between them. The CDR3 loop spans 13 amino acids. CDR1 and CDR2 (germline): SQVTM, ANQGSEA. CDR3 DNA sequence: TGCAGCGTTGCCCGGGGAGTGAACACTGAAGCTTTCTTT. This encodes CSVARGVNTEAFF.

This clone has just a few counts. This chain links TRBV18 with TRBJ2-7; a weak D match, TRBD1 (6 bases). The V end lost 6 bases, the J end lost 10 bases, and 16 bases lay between the germline ends. From germline, CDR1 is KGHSH and CDR2 LQKENI. This CDR3 contains 12 residues. The CDR3 region has the DNA TGTGCCAGCTCGACAGACCCAGGGGTTCAGTACTTC. Amino acid sequence: CASSTDPGVQYF.

This chain joins TRBV7-2 and TRBJ2-5; D uncertain. Germline-derived CDR1 and CDR2 are SGHTA and FQGNSA. The ends were cut back, 6 bases at V and 7 bases at J, with 6 bases in the middle. The CDR3 spans 10 residues. Here the CDR3 reads CASSLGTQYF. CDR3 DNA sequence: TGTGCCAGCAGTCTAGGGACCCAGTACTTC. The variable domain in full, with the rest retrieved from reference TRBV7-2 and TRBJ2-5, is GAGVSQSPSNKVTEKGKDVELRCDPISGHTALYWYRQSLGQGLEFLIYFQGNSAPDKSGLPSDRFSAERTGGSVSTLTIQRTQQEDSAVYLCASSLGTQYFGPGTRLLVL.

This clone has just a few counts. The J gene is TRBJ2-3, the V gene TRBV23-1; a possible D gene is TRBD1 (5 bases). Being an ORF, TRBV23-1 has a function that is uncertain. CDR3 size: 16 residues. V lost 1 base, J lost 1 base, and 12 bases lay in between. The CDR3 sequence: CASSQFRQGGTDTQYF. The CDR3 coding sequence is TGCGCCAGCAGTCAATTCAGGCAGGGCGGCACAGATACGCAGTATTTT.

This chain connects TRBV30 to TRBJ1-5; D is possibly TRBD1 (5 bases). With 2 bases removed from V and 1 base from J, the gap between germline ends came to 9 bases. This CDR3 is 14 amino acids long. Germline loops: CDR1 GTSNPN, CDR2 SVGIG (reference sequence). CDR3 in amino acids: CAWSMGVSNQPQHF. The DNA of the CDR3 is TGTGCCTGGAGTATGGGGGTCAGCAATCAGCCCCAGCATTTT. The full variable domain, its missing parts supplied by reference TRBV30 and TRBJ1-5, is SQTIHQWPATLVQPVGSPLSLECTVEGTSNPNLYWYRQAAGRGLQLLFYSVGIGQISSEVPQNLSASRPQDRQFILSSKKLLLSDSGFYLCAWSMGVSNQPQHFGDGTRLSIL.

This clone was seen more than once but under ten times. The chain recombines TRBV12-2 with TRBJ1-3. TRBV12-2 is a pseudogene segment. CDR3 size: 11 residues. In nucleotides, the CDR3 is TGTGCAAGTCGAGGTGGAAACACCATATATTTT. This gives the protein CASRGGNTIYF.

This clone was observed a few times. The chain recombines TRBV19 with TRBJ2-5, with 8 bases identical to TRBD1. CDR1 and CDR2 (germline): LNHDA, SQIVND (reference sequence). The CDR3 is 15 residues long. The ends lost 2 bases at V and 5 bases at J; junction bases unmatched: 7. The CDR3 DNA sequence: TGTGCCAGTAGTATATCAGGACAGGGACTGGAGACCCAGTACTTC. As protein: CASSISGQGLETQYF. Full variable domain (missing parts from reference TRBV19 and TRBJ2-5): DGGITQSPKYLFRKEGQNVTLSCEQNLNHDAMYWYRQDPGQGLRLIYYSQIVNDFQKGDIAEGYSVSREKKESFPLTVTSAQKNPTAFYLCASSISGQGLETQYFGPGTRLLVL.

This clone has only a few counts. J is TRBJ1-2 and V is TRBV7-2, with D perhaps TRBD1 (5 bases). Trimming took off 6 bases at V and 7 bases at J, with 18 bases between the two ends. This CDR3 region has 14 residues. In germline, CDR1 is SGHTA, CDR2 FQGNSA. CDR3 in amino acids: CASSPRQPLIGYTF. The CDR3 bases are TGTGCCAGCAGTCCCCGACAGCCCCTCATTGGCTACACCTTC.

This clone was picked up a small number of times. The V gene is TRBV5-4, the J gene TRBJ2-2; no clear D. Germline V lookup: CDR1 SGHNT, CDR2 YYREEE (reference sequence). The CDR3 runs to 14 residues. V lost 2 bases and J lost 3, with 8 bases in between. CDR3 in amino acids: CASSFKRHTGELFF. CDR3 sequence (DNA): TGTGCCAGCAGCTTTAAAAGACACACCGGGGAGCTGTTTTTT.